This entry lists 15 T cell receptor beta chains sequenced from one sample in a study of blood T cell repertoires in COVID-19. This table comes from immunoSEQ multiplex PCR, and its TCRdb copy is limited to in-frame clones, with some not included. The sample yields around 150,000 clones, roughly four fifths seen once. The specimen sequenced was peripheral blood. These receptor sequences come from a woman older than 75 with acute or convalescent COVID-19.

The chain joins TRBV20-1 to TRBJ2-7; D is ambiguous. V lost 3 bases, J lost 4 bases, and 7 bases lay in between. This CDR3 region has 11 residues. Looked up from germline, CDR1 is DFQATT and CDR2 is SNEGSKA (reference sequence). This chain's CDR3 is CSASRLYEQYF. As DNA, the CDR3 is TGCAGTGCTAGCCGACTTTACGAGCAGTACTTC.

The chain employs TRBV4-2 and TRBJ2-1; TRBD1 agrees at 8 bases. V trimming: 0 bases; J trimming: 5 bases; junction bases outside the gene matches: 9. The germline V gene has CDR1 LGHNA and CDR2 YNFKEQ. The CDR3 spans 17 residues. The CDR3, as DNA: TGTGCCAGCAGCCAAGATGGTGCAGGGACAGGAAACAATGAGCAGTTCTTC. This gives the protein CASSQDGAGTGNNEQFF.

The genes are TRBV20-1 and TRBJ2-7, with 7 bases matching TRBD1. Germline trimming cut 3 bases from V and 5 bases from J; bases unmatched to any gene: 7. Germline V gives CDR1 DFQATT, CDR2 SNEGSKA (reference sequence). The CDR3 spans 13 residues. CDR3 in DNA: TGCAGTGCTAGTCCCGACAGGGCCCACGAGCAGTACTTC. Protein: CSASPDRAHEQYF.

This chain joins TRBV30 and TRBJ2-2, with 8 bases fitting TRBD1. There are 14 residues in the CDR3. V was pared by 0 bases and J by 6 bases, with 3 bases of the junction left unmatched. The germline V gene has CDR1 GTSNPN and CDR2 SVGIG (reference sequence). The CDR3 bases are TGTGCCTGGAGTGTACTACAGGGGGCCGGGGAGCTGTTTTTT. Translation gives CAWSVLQGAGELFF.

This chain uses TRBV4-1 with TRBJ1-1; 11 nucleotides match TRBD1. Germline V gives CDR1 MGHRA, CDR2 YSYEKL. V was clipped by 4 bases and J by 4 bases; unmatched bases: 11. CDR3 length: 17 residues. Written as DNA, the CDR3 is TGCGCCAGCAGCCTTACCTCCTCCGGGACAGGGGGCACTGAAGCTTTCTTT. Translation gives CASSLTSSGTGGTEAFF.

The chain joins TRBV5-1 to TRBJ1-1; D unresolved. Per the germline V gene, CDR1 is SGHRS and CDR2 is YFSETQ. Trimming cost V 3 bases and J 0 bases, with 6 bases left between them. The CDR3 length is 13 residues. CDR3 protein: CASSWQVNTEAFF. CDR3 DNA: TGCGCCAGCAGCTGGCAAGTGAACACTGAAGCTTTCTTT.

The chain links TRBV19 to TRBJ1-2, with D possibly being TRBD1 (6 bases). The V and J ends lost 2 bases and 7 bases respectively, with 14 bases between them. This CDR3 is 14 amino acids long. Germline assignment: CDR1 LNHDA and CDR2 SQIVND (reference sequence). This chain's CDR3 is CASSIPSARGGYTF. CDR3 sequence (DNA): TGTGCCAGTAGTATACCTTCGGCCAGGGGTGGCTACACCTTC.

The CDR3 is CSVRDRGPYNEQFF. CDR3 DNA: TGCAGCGTACGGGACAGGGGTCCTTACAATGAGCAGTTCTTC. The chain recombines TRBV29-1 with TRBJ2-1, with 10 bases lining up with TRBD1. Germline V gene sequence: CDR1 SQVTM, CDR2 ANQGSEA. V trimming: 6 bases; J trimming: 4 bases; junction bases outside the gene matches: 6. This CDR3 has 14 amino acids.

The V gene is TRBV5-8, the J gene TRBJ1-1; TRBD1 is a possible D gene (6 bases). This CDR3 comprises 15 residues. Trimming pared 4 bases from V and 0 bases from J, leaving 13 bases between. Per the germline V gene, CDR1 is SGHTS and CDR2 is YDEGEE. CDR3 loop: CASSPRQVMNTEAFF. DNA for the CDR3: TGTGCCAGCAGCCCCCGACAGGTCATGAACACTGAAGCTTTCTTT.

This clone was observed once. The V gene is TRBV28, the J gene TRBJ1-1, with unresolved D. In germline, CDR1 is MDHEN, CDR2 SYDVKM. The V end lost 2 bases, the J end lost 4 bases, and 11 bases lay between the germline ends. The CDR3 is 14 amino acids. CDR3 in amino acids: CASSLTRSATEAFF. Written as DNA, the CDR3 is TGTGCCAGCAGTTTAACGCGGTCGGCCACTGAAGCTTTCTTT.

The rearrangement links TRBV13 to TRBJ2-7, with 10 positions matching TRBD2. In germline, CDR1 is PRHDT, CDR2 FYEKMQ (reference sequence). The V gene end was trimmed by 0 bases and the J gene end by 4 bases; junction bases not matched to a gene: 6. The CDR3 length is 16 residues. In DNA form, the CDR3 reads TGTGCCAGCAGCTTAGGTAGCGGGGGGCGGGGATACGAGCAGTACTTC. Translation: CASSLGSGGRGYEQYF.

The chain links TRBV9 to TRBJ1-4; 8 positions match TRBD1. The length of the CDR3 is 14 residues. Germline V gives CDR1 SGDLS, CDR2 YYNGEE. V lost 0 bases to trimming and J lost 8 bases; unmatched junction nucleotides: 3. The CDR3 loop reads CASSVGTGGEKLFF. In DNA, the CDR3 is TGTGCCAGCAGCGTAGGAACAGGGGGAGAAAAACTGTTTTTT.

The chain combines TRBV9 with TRBJ2-1; TRBD2 agrees at 11 bases. The CDR3 runs 19 residues. The germline gives CDR1 SGDLS, CDR2 YYNGEE. Unmatched junction bases numbered 13, after V lost 0 bases and J lost 5 bases. CDR3 sequence: CASSVARLAGGLGDNEQFF. DNA of the CDR3: TGTGCCAGCAGCGTAGCTCGTTTAGCGGGAGGGCTTGGAGACAATGAGCAGTTCTTC.

There are a few counts of this clone. The chain uses TRBV7-2 and TRBJ2-1; the match to TRBD1 covers 9 bases. CDR1 is SGHTA and CDR2 is FQGNSA in the germline V gene. V trimming: 4 bases; J trimming: 4 bases; junction bases outside the gene matches: 5. The CDR3 is 15 amino acids. This CDR3 is CASSSGQGPYNEQFF. The CDR3, as DNA: TGTGCCAGCAGCTCAGGACAGGGGCCATACAATGAGCAGTTCTTC.

This clone is a singleton in its sample. The chain employs TRBV18 and TRBJ2-2; D ambiguous. CDR1 is KGHSH, CDR2 LQKENI, per germline. Between the trimmed V and J ends, which lost 3 bases and 5 bases, there was a span of 10 bases. The CDR3 is made up of 14 amino acids. The CDR3 loop reads CASSPFRSTGELFF. The CDR3 nucleotides read TGTGCCAGCTCACCCTTTCGGTCGACCGGGGAGCTGTTTTTT.